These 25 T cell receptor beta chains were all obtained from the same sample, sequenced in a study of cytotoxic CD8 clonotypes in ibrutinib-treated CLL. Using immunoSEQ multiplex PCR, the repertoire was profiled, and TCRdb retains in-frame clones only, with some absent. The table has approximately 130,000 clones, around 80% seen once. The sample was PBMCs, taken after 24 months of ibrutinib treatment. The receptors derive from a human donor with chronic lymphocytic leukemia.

CDR3 sequence: CASSWDLAGGETQYF. In DNA, the CDR3 is TGTGCCAGCAGCTGGGATCTAGCGGGGGGAGAGACCCAGTACTTC. The chain is built from TRBV7-9 and TRBJ2-5, with TRBD2 matching over 11 bases. Germline loops: CDR1 SEHNR, CDR2 FQNEAQ (reference sequence). V lost 4 bases, J lost 4 bases, and 5 bases stayed unmatched. This CDR3 region has 15 residues.

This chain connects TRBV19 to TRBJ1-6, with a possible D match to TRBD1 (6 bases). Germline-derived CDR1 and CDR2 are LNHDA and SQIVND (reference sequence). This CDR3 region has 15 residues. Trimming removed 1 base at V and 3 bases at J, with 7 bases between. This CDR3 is CASSIADSYNSPLHF. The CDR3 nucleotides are TGTGCCAGTAGTATAGCGGACAGCTATAATTCACCCCTCCACTTT. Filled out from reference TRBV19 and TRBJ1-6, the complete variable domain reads DGGITQSPKYLFRKEGQNVTLSCEQNLNHDAMYWYRQDPGQGLRLIYYSQIVNDFQKGDIAEGYSVSREKKESFPLTVTSAQKNPTAFYLCASSIADSYNSPLHFGNGTRLTVT.

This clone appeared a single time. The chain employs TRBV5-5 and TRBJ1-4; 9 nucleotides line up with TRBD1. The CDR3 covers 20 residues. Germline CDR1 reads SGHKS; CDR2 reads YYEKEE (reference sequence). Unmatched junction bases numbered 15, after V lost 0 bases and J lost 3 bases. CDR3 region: CASSLVALQGAVGANEKLFF. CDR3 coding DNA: TGTGCCAGCAGCTTGGTCGCCCTACAGGGGGCGGTGGGGGCTAATGAAAAACTGTTTTTT.

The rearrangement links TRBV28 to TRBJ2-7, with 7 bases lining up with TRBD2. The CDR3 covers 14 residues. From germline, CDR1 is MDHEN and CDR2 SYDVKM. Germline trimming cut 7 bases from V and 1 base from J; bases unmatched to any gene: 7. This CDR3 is CASNPSGVSYEQYF. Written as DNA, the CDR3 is TGTGCCAGCAACCCGAGCGGGGTATCCTACGAGCAGTACTTC.

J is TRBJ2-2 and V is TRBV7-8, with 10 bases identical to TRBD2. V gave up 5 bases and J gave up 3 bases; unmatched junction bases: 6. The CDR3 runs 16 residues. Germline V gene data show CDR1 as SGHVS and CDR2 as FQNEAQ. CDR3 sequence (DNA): TGTGCCAGCAGCGCCATAGCGGGGGGTCACACCGGGGAGCTGTTTTTT. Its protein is CASSAIAGGHTGELFF. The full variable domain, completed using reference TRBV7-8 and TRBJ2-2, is GAGVSQSPRYKVAKRGQDVALRCDPISGHVSLFWYQQALGQGPEFLTYFQNEAQLDKSGLPSDRFFAERPEGSVSTLKIQRTQQEDSAVYLCASSAIAGGHTGELFFGEGSRLTVL.

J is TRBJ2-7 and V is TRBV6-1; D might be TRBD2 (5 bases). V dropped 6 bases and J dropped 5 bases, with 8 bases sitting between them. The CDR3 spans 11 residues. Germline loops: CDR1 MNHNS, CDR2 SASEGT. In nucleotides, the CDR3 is TGTGCCAGCAGGCGGGTCCACGAGCAGTACTTC. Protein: CASRRVHEQYF.

CDR3 protein: CASRSTSGGTYNEQFF. The CDR3 nucleotides read TGTGCCAGTAGGTCTACTAGCGGGGGAACCTACAATGAGCAGTTCTTC. The chain uses TRBV19 and TRBJ2-1; 11 bases line up with TRBD2. There are 16 residues in the CDR3. V lost 6 bases, J lost 2 bases, and 6 bases stayed unmatched. The germline V gene has CDR1 LNHDA and CDR2 SQIVND (reference sequence).

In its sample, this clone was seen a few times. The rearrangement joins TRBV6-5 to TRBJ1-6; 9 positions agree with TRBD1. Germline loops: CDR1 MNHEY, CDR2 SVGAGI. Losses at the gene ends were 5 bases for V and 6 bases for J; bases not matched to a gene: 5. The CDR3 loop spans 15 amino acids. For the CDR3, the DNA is TGTGCCAGCAGTCGCGGGGACAGGGTTAATTCACCCCTCCACTTT. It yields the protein CASSRGDRVNSPLHF.

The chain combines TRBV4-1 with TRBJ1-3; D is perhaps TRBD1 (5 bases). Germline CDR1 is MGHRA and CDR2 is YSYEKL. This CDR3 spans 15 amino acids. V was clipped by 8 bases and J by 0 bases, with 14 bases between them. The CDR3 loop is CASGDGINSGNTIYF. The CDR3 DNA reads TGCGCCAGCGGGGACGGGATAAACTCTGGAAACACCATATATTTT.

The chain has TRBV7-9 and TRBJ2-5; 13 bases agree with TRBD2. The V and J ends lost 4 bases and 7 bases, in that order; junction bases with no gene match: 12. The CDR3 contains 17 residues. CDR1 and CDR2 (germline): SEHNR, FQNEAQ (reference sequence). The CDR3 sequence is CASSSGLAGDLGGTQYF. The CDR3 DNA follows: TGTGCCAGCAGCTCCGGACTAGCGGGGGACCTTGGTGGGACCCAGTACTTC.

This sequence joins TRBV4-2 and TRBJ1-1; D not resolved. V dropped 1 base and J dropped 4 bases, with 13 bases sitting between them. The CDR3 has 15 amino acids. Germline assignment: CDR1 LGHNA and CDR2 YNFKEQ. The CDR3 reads CASSQGAGESTEAFF. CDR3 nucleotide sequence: TGTGCCAGCAGCCAAGGAGCAGGTGAGAGCACTGAAGCTTTCTTT.

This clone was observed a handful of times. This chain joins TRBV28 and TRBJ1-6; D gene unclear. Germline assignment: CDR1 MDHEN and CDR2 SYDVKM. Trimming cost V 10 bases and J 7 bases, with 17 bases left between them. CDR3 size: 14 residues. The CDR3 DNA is TGTGCCACCCCTAGAAGATCACGGAATTCACCCCTCCACTTT. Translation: CATPRRSRNSPLHF. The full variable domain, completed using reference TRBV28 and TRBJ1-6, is DVKVTQSSRYLVKRTGEKVFLECVQDMDHENMFWYRQDPGLGLRLIYFSYDVKMKEKGDIPEGYSVSREKKERFSLILESASTNQTSMYLCATPRRSRNSPLHFGNGTRLTVT.

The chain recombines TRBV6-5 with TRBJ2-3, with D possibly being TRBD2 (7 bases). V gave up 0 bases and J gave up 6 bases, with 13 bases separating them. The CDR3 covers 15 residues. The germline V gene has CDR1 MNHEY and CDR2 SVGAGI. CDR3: CASSYSKGGGDTQYF. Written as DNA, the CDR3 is TGTGCCAGCAGTTACTCGAAGGGGGGAGGGGATACGCAGTATTTT.

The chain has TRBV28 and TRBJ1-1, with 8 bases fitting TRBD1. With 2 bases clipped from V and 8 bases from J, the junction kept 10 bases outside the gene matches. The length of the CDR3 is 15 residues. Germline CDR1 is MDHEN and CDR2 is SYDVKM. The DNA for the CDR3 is TGTGCCAGCAGTTTAGGGGGCAGTGGGGACAGGGAAGCTTTCTTT. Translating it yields CASSLGGSGDREAFF.

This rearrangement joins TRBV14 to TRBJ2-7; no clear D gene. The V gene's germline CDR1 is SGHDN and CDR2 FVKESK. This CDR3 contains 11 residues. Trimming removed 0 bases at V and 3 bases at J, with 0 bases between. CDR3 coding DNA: TGTGCCAGCAGCCAAGACTACGAGCAGTACTTC. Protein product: CASSQDYEQYF.

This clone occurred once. CDR3 region: CASSPGTGHNEQFF. CDR3 DNA: TGTGCCAGCAGCCCCGGGACAGGTCACAATGAGCAGTTCTTC. V usage is TRBV7-8 and J usage is TRBJ2-1; the match to TRBD1 covers 8 bases. The V segment lost 5 bases and the J segment 5 bases; nucleotides outside the gene matches: 5. The CDR3 totals 14 residues. Germline assignment: CDR1 SGHVS and CDR2 FQNEAQ.

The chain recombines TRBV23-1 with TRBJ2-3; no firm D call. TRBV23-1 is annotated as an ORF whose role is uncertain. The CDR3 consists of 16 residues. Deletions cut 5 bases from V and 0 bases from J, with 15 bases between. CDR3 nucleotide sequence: TGCGCCAGCAGTAGGGCAGGAACCTATAGCACAGATACGCAGTATTTT. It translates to CASSRAGTYSTDTQYF.

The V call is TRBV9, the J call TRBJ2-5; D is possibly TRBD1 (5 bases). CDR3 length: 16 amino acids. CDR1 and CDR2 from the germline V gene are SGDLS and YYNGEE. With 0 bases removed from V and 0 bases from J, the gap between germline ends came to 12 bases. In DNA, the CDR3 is TGTGCCAGCAGCGTAGCCTCAGGGCTCAACCAAGAGACCCAGTACTTC. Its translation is CASSVASGLNQETQYF.

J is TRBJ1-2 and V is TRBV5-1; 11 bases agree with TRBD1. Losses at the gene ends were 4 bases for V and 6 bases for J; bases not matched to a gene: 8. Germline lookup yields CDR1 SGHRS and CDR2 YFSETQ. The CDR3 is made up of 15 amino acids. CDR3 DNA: TGCGCCAGCAGCGAACCGGGACAGGGGGTCCATGGCTACACCTTC. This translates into CASSEPGQGVHGYTF.

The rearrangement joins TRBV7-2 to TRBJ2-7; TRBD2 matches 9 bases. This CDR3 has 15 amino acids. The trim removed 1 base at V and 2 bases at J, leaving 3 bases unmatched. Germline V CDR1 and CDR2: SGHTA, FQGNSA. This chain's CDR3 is CASSLGPSGAYEQYF. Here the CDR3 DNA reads TGTGCCAGCAGCTTAGGGCCTAGCGGGGCCTACGAGCAGTACTTC.

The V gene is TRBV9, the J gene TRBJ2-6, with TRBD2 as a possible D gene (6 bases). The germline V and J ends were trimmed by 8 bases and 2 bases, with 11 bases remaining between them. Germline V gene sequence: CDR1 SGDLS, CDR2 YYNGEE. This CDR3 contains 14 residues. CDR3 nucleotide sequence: TGTGCCAGTGCAGGAGGGCCTGGGGCCAACGTCCTGACTTTC. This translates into CASAGGPGANVLTF.

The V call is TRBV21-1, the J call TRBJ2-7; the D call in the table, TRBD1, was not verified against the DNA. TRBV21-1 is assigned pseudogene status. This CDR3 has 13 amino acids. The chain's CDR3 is CASSKEGDYEQYF. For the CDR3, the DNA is TGTGCCAGCAGCAAAGAAGGGGACTACGAGCAGTACTTC.

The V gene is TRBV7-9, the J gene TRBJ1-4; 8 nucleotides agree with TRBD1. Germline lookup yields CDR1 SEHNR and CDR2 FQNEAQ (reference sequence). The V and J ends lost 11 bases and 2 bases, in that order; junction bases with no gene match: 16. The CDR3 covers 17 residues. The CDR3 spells CALGQGALFGTNEKLFF. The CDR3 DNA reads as TGTGCCCTTGGGCAGGGGGCTCTTTTCGGGACTAATGAAAAACTGTTTTTT.

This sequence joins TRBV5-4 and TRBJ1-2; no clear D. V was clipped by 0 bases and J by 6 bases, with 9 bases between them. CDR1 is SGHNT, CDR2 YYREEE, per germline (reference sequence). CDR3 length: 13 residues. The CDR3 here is CASSLVQVDGYTF. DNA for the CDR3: TGTGCCAGCAGCTTGGTCCAGGTCGATGGCTACACCTTC.

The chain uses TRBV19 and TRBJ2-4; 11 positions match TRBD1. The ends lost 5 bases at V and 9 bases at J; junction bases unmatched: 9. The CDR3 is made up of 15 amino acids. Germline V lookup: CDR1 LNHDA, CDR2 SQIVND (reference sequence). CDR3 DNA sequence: TGTGCCAGTAGTGCTGGGACAGGGGGATTCGGCATTCAGTACTTC. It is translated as CASSAGTGGFGIQYF. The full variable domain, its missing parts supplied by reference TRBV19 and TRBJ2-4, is DGGITQSPKYLFRKEGQNVTLSCEQNLNHDAMYWYRQDPGQGLRLIYYSQIVNDFQKGDIAEGYSVSREKKESFPLTVTSAQKNPTAFYLCASSAGTGGFGIQYFGAGTRLSVL.